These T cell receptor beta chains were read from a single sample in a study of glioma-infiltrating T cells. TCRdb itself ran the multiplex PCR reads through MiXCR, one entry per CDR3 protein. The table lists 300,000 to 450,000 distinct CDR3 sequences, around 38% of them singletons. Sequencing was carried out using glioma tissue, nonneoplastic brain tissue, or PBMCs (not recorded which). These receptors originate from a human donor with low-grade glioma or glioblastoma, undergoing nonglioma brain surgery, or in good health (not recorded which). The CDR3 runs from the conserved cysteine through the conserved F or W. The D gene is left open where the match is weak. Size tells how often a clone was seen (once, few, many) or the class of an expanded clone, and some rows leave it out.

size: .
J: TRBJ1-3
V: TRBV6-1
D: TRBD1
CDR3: CASSAHRPRQGAISVTIYF
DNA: TGTGCCAGCAGTGCTCATCGGCCGAGACAGGGGGCTATATCGGTCACCATATATTTT

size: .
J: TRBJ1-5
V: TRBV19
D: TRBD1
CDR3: CASSYSPGQRNQPQHF
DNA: TGTGCCAGTAGTTATTCTCCGGGACAGCGGAATCAGCCCCAGCATTTT

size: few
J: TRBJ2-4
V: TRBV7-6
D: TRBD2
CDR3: CASSLPAGGNIQYF
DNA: TGTGCCAGCAGCTTACCGGCGGGAGGTAACATTCAGTACTTC

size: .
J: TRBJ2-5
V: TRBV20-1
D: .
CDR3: CSSNTVATYQETQYF
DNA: TGCAGTTCTAACACCGTGGCTACGTACCAAGAGACCCAGTACTTC

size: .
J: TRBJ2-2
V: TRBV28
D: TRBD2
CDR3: CASSSASGSSDGELFF
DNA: TGTGCCAGCAGTTCGGCTAGCGGGAGTTCGGACGGGGAGCTGTTTTTT

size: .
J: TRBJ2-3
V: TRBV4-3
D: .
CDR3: CASSRIYGRIADTQYF
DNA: TGCGCCAGCAGCCGGATATACGGGAGAATAGCAGATACGCAGTATTTT

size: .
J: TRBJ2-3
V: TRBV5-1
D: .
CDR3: CASSLQRGDTQYF
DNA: TGCGCCAGCAGCTTGCAGAGGGGAGATACGCAGTATTTT

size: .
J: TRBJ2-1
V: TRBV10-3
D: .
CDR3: CAISPLAVYNEQFF
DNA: TGTGCCATCAGTCCGCTAGCTGTTTACAATGAGCAGTTCTTC

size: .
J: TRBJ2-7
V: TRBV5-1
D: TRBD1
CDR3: CASSPPGTGRRRQYF
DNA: TGCGCCAGCAGTCCGCCCGGGACAGGTCGACGAAGGCAGTACTTC

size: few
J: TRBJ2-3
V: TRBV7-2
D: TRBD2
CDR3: CASSVAGGYTQYF
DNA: TGTGCCAGCAGTGTAGCGGGAGGCTATACGCAGTATTTT

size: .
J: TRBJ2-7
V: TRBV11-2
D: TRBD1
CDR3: CASSSNRGRSYEQYF
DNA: TGTGCCAGCAGCTCGAACAGGGGGCGGTCCTACGAGCAGTACTTC

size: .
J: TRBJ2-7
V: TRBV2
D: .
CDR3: CASSEGPLGTYGQYF
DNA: TGTGCCAGCAGTGAAGGGCCCTTAGGGACCTACGGGCAGTACTTC

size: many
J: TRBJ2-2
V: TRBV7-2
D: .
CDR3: CASSLNGGELFF
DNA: TGTGCCAGCAGCTTAAATGGCGGGGAGCTGTTTTTT

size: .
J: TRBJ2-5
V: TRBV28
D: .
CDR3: CASSFMASAPRTQYF
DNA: TGTGCCAGCAGTTTTATGGCTAGCGCCCCCCGGACCCAGTACTTC

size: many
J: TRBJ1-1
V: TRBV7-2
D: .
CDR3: CASSLGAGMNTEAFF
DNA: TGTGCCAGCAGCTTAGGGGCAGGAATGAACACTGAAGCTTTCTTT